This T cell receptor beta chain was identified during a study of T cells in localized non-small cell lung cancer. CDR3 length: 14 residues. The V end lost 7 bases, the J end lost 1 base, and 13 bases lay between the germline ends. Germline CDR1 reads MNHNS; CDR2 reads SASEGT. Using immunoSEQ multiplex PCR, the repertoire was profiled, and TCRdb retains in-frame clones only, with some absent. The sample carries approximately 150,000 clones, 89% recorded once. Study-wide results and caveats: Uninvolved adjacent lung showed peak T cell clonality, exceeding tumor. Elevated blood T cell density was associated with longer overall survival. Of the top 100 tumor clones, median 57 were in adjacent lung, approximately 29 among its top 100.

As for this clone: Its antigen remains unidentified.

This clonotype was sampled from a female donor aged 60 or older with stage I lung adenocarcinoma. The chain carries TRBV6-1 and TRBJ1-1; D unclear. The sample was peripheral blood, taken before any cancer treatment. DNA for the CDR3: TGTGCCAGCACCTACGCCCCAGGGAACACTGAAGCTTTCTTT. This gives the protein CASTYAPGNTEAFF.